The 17 T cell receptor beta chains below come from one sample, sequenced in a study of T cell repertoires in cytomegalovirus infection. One entry per CDR3 protein, called by TCRdb with MiXCR from the reads. The sample lists some 440,000 distinct CDR3 sequences; 31% were seen once. Sequenced sample: PBMCs. All receptors come from a human donor in good health (CMV status not recorded). Some clones in this sample may be carry-over from other donors' samples.

This clonotype has a handful of counts. The J gene is TRBJ2-7, the V gene TRBV27, with D perhaps matching TRBD1 (6 bases). The CDR3 sequence is 14 residues long. Germline V CDR1 and CDR2: MNHEY, SMNVEV (reference sequence). V lost 6 bases and J 6 bases, leaving 18 bases between the germline ends. The CDR3 loop reads CASRAAGDPLEQYF. The DNA for the CDR3 is TGTGCCAGCAGAGCGGCAGGGGACCCCCTCGAGCAGTACTTC.

Turning to this clonotype: The CDR3 carries no conserved terminal phenylalanine or tryptophan, so it likely arises from a read error. The chain couples TRBV7-6 to TRBJ2-3; D is unresolved. CDR1 is SGHVS and CDR2 is FNYEAQ in the germline V gene. Trimming left V 11 bases short and J 3 bases short, with 21 bases between. The CDR3 is made up of 15 amino acids. Written as DNA, the CDR3 is TGTGCCTCTCGGCATAGGATCCCTAGAACAGATACGCAGTATTTG. Translated, it gives CASRHRIPRTDTQYL.

This chain connects TRBV4-3 to TRBJ2-2; the D gene is possibly TRBD1 (5 bases). Trimming removed 0 bases at V and 5 bases at J, with 16 bases between. In germline, CDR1 is LGHNA, CDR2 YSLEER. The CDR3 consists of 17 residues. This CDR3 reads CASSQDGASRRTGELFF. Here the CDR3 DNA reads TGCGCCAGCAGCCAAGATGGGGCGAGTCGAAGAACCGGGGAGCTGTTTTTT.

This clonotype was counted only a few times. V and J are TRBV18 and TRBJ1-5; D is unresolved. V was cut by 3 bases and J by 0 bases, with 12 bases left in between. CDR1 and CDR2 from the germline V gene are KGHSH and LQKENI. This CDR3 is built from 16 residues. The CDR3 nucleotides are TGTGCCAGCTCACCGTACGCGGAAGATAGCAATCAGCCCCAGCATTTT. Its translation: CASSPYAEDSNQPQHF.

The table lists this clonotype with many counts. V is TRBV7-2 and J is TRBJ1-6; D might be TRBD1 (5 bases). Germline lookup yields CDR1 SGHTA and CDR2 FQGNSA. V shed 2 bases and J shed 0 bases, with 17 bases lying between them. The CDR3 consists of 19 residues. The CDR3 nucleotides are TGTGCCAGCAGCTTAACGGGGGGTACGCGGAGCTCCTATAATTCACCCCTCCACTTT. It encodes CASSLTGGTRSSYNSPLHF. The full variable domain, its missing parts supplied by reference TRBV7-2 and TRBJ1-6, is GAGVSQSPSNKVTEKGKDVELRCDPISGHTALYWYRQSLGQGLEFLIYFQGNSAPDKSGLPSDRFSAERTGGSVSTLTIQRTQQEDSAVYLCASSLTGGTRSSYNSPLHFGNGTRLTVT.

The rearrangement joins TRBV14 to TRBJ1-1; no definite D call. From germline, CDR1 is SGHDN and CDR2 FVKESK. The CDR3 spans 16 residues. The V end lost 2 bases, the J end lost 2 bases, and 15 bases lay between the germline ends. CDR3 sequence reads: CASSQILPTANTEAFF. CDR3 in DNA: TGTGCCAGCAGCCAAATCCTCCCGACGGCAAACACTGAAGCTTTCTTT. The full variable domain, completed using reference TRBV14 and TRBJ1-1, is EAGVTQFPSHSVIEKGQTVTLRCDPISGHDNLYWYRRVMGKEIKFLLHFVKESKQDESGMPNNRFLAERTGGTYSTLKVQPAELEDSGVYFCASSQILPTANTEAFFGQGTRLTVV.

This clonotype was detected a few times. This sequence joins TRBV14 and TRBJ2-4; D possibly matches TRBD1 or TRBD2 (5 bases each). The CDR3 spans 14 residues. V lost 2 bases to trimming and J lost 12 bases, with 17 bases between them. Germline CDR1 is SGHDN and CDR2 is FVKESK. The CDR3 reads CASSQTRTRAPQYF. DNA of the CDR3: TGTGCCAGCAGCCAAACTAGGACACGCGCCCCTCAGTACTTC.

This clonotype was counted between two and nine times. The chain recombines TRBV20-1 with TRBJ1-2; 9 bases align to TRBD1. The CDR3 length is 15 residues. Trimming cost V 7 bases and J 7 bases; bases outside gene matches: 16. Germline CDR1 and CDR2: DFQATT and SNEGSKA (reference sequence). The CDR3 reads CSVLPPTGGEGGYTF. CDR3 nucleotides: TGCAGTGTCCTCCCCCCTACAGGGGGCGAAGGTGGCTACACCTTC.

With regard to this clonotype: A junction end diverges from the germline sequence, so it may reflect a read error. The CDR3 loop reads CASSEDSGGAYEQDF. The CDR3, as DNA: TGTGCCAGCAGTGAAGATTCGGGGGGGGCCTACGAGCAGGACTTC. The gene calls are TRBV2 and TRBJ2-7, with 8 bases lining up with TRBD2. Germline CDR1 is SNHLY and CDR2 is FYNNEI. This CDR3 comprises 15 residues.

This clonotype was counted a few times. The V call is TRBV6-6, the J call TRBJ1-1; the match to TRBD1 covers 7 bases. The germline V gene encodes CDR1 MNHNY and CDR2 SVGAGI (reference sequence). The CDR3 runs to 14 residues. After removal of 4 bases from V and 5 bases from J, the junction contained 7 bases not matched to a gene. CDR3 nucleotide sequence: TGTGCCAGCAGTTTGACAGGGAGGGGAACTGAAGCTTTCTTT. Its protein is CASSLTGRGTEAFF.

This clonotype was seen a handful of times. A read error may produce the germline difference seen at one junction end. The rearrangement joins TRBV7-7 to TRBJ2-7; 7 nucleotides agree with TRBD2. Germline CDR1 SSHAT, CDR2 FNYEAQ (reference sequence). This CDR3 is 16 amino acids long. The CDR3 is CASSHGGGTGSYEQYF. CDR3 nucleotides: TGTGCTAGCAGCCACGGCGGGGGTACGGGGTCCTACGAGCAGTACTTC. Supplemented by reference TRBV7-7 and TRBJ2-7, the full variable domain reads GAGVSQSPRYKVTKRGQDVTLRCDPISSHATLYWYQQALGQGPEFLTYFNYEAQPDKSGLPSDRFSAERPEGSISTLTIQRTEQRDSAMYRCASSHGGGTGSYEQYFGPGTRLTVT.

Worth noting for this clonotype: This may arise from a read error, as a much more abundant clone is one base away. The chain has TRBV7-2 and TRBJ1-6; D is unclear. The germline V gene encodes CDR1 SGHTA and CDR2 FQGNSA. Trimming stripped 7 bases from V and 10 bases from J, with 20 bases between. The CDR3 contains 15 residues. CDR3 in amino acids: CASILRPDGVSPLHF. CDR3 coding DNA: TGTGCCAGCATTCTCCGACCCGACGGGGTCTCACCCCTCCACTTT.

V gene TRBV29-1 combines with J gene TRBJ1-2, with D maybe TRBD1 (5 bases). Germline-derived CDR1 and CDR2 are SQVTM and ANQGSEA. This CDR3 is built from 11 residues. V gave up 2 bases and J gave up 4 bases, with 5 bases separating them. Here the CDR3 DNA reads TGCAGCGTTGAAACAGGCTATGGCTACACCTTC. Amino acids: CSVETGYGYTF.

CDR3 protein: CSARDTVYEQYF. The CDR3 nucleotides read TGCAGTGCTAGAGATACAGTCTACGAGCAGTACTTC. This chain joins TRBV20-1 and TRBJ2-7, with D unresolved. The V and J ends lost 0 bases and 3 bases respectively, with 6 bases between them. Germline loops: CDR1 DFQATT, CDR2 SNEGSKA (reference sequence). The CDR3 sequence is 12 residues long.

V gene TRBV24-1 combines with J gene TRBJ1-4; 7 positions agree with TRBD1. Per the germline V gene, CDR1 is KGHDR and CDR2 is SFDVKD. The CDR3 length is 13 residues. V lost 8 bases, J lost 6 bases, and 5 bases stayed unmatched. The CDR3: CATMGQGDEKLFF. The CDR3 DNA sequence: TGTGCCACCATGGGGCAGGGGGATGAAAAACTGTTTTTT.

As to this clonotype: A much larger clone is a single base away; this may be a read error. This sequence joins TRBV4-1 and TRBJ2-3; D is undetermined. The CDR3 is 13 amino acids. Germline CDR1 and CDR2: MGHRA and YSYEKL. CDR3 in DNA: TGCGCCAGCAGCCAAGATGAAACAGATACGCATTATTTT. Its translation: CASSQDETDTHYF.

This clonotype was seen ten or more times. The chain couples TRBV7-6 to TRBJ2-7; 7 positions match TRBD2. After removal of 3 bases from V and 6 bases from J, the junction contained 11 bases not matched to a gene. The CDR3 runs to 15 residues. The germline CDR1 and CDR2 sequences are SGHVS and FNYEAQ. CDR3: CASSLGGTGLGEQYF. CDR3 coding DNA: TGTGCCAGCAGCTTGGGAGGGACGGGGCTCGGCGAGCAGTACTTC.